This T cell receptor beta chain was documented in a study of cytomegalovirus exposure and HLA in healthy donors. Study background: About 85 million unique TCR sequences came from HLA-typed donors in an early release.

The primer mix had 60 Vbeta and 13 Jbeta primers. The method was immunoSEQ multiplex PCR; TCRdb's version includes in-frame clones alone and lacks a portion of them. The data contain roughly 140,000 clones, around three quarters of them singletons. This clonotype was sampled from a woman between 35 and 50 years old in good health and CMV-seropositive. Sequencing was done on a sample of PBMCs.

The CDR3 sequence: CASSPWTSGGYYF. CDR3 sequence (DNA): TGTGCCAGCAGCCCCTGGACTAGCGGGGGATATTACTTC. The chain couples TRBV7-9 to TRBJ2-7; 13 bases agree with TRBD2. J was trimmed by 13 bases and V by 5 bases; bases with no gene match: 8. The CDR3 is made up of 13 amino acids. CDR1 and CDR2 (germline): SEHNR, FQNEAQ (reference sequence).